This T cell receptor beta chain was captured by sequencing in a study of metastatic and nonmetastatic thyroid tumors. Authors' processing steps: The authors used CDR3 differences across clinicopathological groups to build a distant-metastasis classifier for papillary thyroid cancer. TCRdb re-called clones from the PCR reads using MiXCR. These V and J calls derive from TCRdb rather than the authors' analysis. The data contain roughly 30,000 clones, over 20% of them seen just once; the ten biggest clones take up 13% to 15%. All patients reached thyroid surgery having received no treatment beforehand. The sequencing sample was made of blood. The TCR was taken from a female donor with papillary thyroid cancer or a benign thyroid nodule (not recorded which). Some clones in this sample may be carry-over from other donors' samples.

The CDR3 DNA reads TGTGCCTGGAGAAGCCCAGGGGGGAATTCACCCCTCCACTTT. This translates into CAWRSPGGNSPLHF. The rearrangement uses TRBV30 and TRBJ1-6, with TRBD1 matching 7 bases. This CDR3 has 14 residues. J was trimmed by 7 bases and V by 3 bases; bases with no gene match: 6. Per germline, CDR1 GTSNPN and CDR2 SVGIG (reference sequence).